This T cell receptor beta chain was profiled in a study of T cell repertoires in cytomegalovirus infection. Background on the study: Both a matching HLA type and CMV infection were indicated by public TCR beta signatures. Study-wide findings and caveats: The response measured ex vivo was dominated by TCR beta clonotypes (HLA-C-restricted and CMV-specific).

MiXCR, run by TCRdb on the reads, gives a single entry per CDR3 protein. The sample lists 110,000 to 150,000 distinct CDR3 sequences, over 25% occurring once. V was shortened by 10 bases and J by 0 bases, with 7 bases between the two germline ends. The CDR3 totals 11 residues. Germline V gives CDR1 MNHEY, CDR2 SVGEGT. This clonotype was seen a few times. The antigen is undetermined. The material was CD8+ T cells from cultured PBMCs, obtained from culture after CMV antigen stimulation. This chain joins TRBV6-2 or TRBV6-3 and TRBJ2-7, with D hard to call. This sequence was found in a human donor in good health (CMV status not recorded). Some clones in this sample may be carry-over from other donors' samples. The CDR3 is CATLVSYEQYF. CDR3 nucleotide sequence: TGTGCCACCCTCGTCTCCTACGAGCAGTACTTC.